The 2 T cell receptor beta chains below all came from one sample that was sequenced in a study of blood T cell repertoires in COVID-19. Sequencing used immunoSEQ multiplex PCR; TCRdb keeps in-frame clones, though not all of them. The table lists 250,000 to 300,000 clones, about 86% of them singletons. Sequenced: PBMCs or T cells enriched from blood (not recorded which). All receptors derive from a man in his thirties or forties with acute COVID-19.

The rearrangement joins TRBV6-5 to TRBJ1-5; D possibly corresponds to TRBD1 (5 bases). V was cut by 4 bases and J by 3 bases, with 10 bases left in between. Germline loops: CDR1 MNHEY, CDR2 SVGAGI. The CDR3 length is 14 residues. CDR3 residues: CASSSGRYNQPQHF. The CDR3 DNA reads TGTGCCAGCAGTTCAGGGCGATACAATCAGCCCCAGCATTTT.

The J gene is TRBJ1-2, the V gene TRBV5-1; 7 positions match TRBD1. Germline trimming cut 1 base from V and 6 bases from J; bases unmatched to any gene: 3. Germline V gene lookup returns CDR1 SGHRS and CDR2 YFSETQ. The CDR3 sequence is 13 residues long. CDR3 protein: CASSLRGRDGYTF. Here the CDR3 DNA reads TGCGCCAGCAGCTTGAGGGGGCGTGATGGCTACACCTTC.